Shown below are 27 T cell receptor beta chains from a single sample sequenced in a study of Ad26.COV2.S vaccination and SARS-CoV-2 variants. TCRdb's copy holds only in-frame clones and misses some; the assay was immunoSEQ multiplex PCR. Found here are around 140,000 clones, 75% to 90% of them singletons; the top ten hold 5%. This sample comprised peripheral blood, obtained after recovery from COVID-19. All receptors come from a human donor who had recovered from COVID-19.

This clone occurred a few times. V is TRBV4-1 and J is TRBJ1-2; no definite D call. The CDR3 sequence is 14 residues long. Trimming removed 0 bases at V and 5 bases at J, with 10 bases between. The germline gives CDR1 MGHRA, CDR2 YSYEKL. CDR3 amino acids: CASSQDATSYGYTF. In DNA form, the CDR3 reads TGCGCCAGCAGCCAAGACGCTACAAGTTATGGCTACACCTTC.

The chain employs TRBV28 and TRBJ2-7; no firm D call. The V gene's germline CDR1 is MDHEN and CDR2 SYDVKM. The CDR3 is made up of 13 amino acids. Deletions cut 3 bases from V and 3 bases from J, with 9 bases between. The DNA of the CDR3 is TGTGCCAGCAGTTTGAACATCCACTACGAGCAGTACTTC. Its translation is CASSLNIHYEQYF. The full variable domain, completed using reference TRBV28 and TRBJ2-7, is DVKVTQSSRYLVKRTGEKVFLECVQDMDHENMFWYRQDPGLGLRLIYFSYDVKMKEKGDIPEGYSVSREKKERFSLILESASTNQTSMYLCASSLNIHYEQYFGPGTRLTVT.

The CDR3 DNA follows: TGTGCCAGCAGTGGTAGGACTAGCGGGCTGTTCGTGGGTGAGACCCAGTACTTC. This sequence encodes CASSGRTSGLFVGETQYF. This chain connects TRBV6-1 to TRBJ2-5; 11 bases match TRBD2. CDR3 size: 18 residues. Germline CDR1 reads MNHNS; CDR2 reads SASEGT. With 4 bases clipped from V and 5 bases from J, the junction kept 15 bases outside the gene matches.

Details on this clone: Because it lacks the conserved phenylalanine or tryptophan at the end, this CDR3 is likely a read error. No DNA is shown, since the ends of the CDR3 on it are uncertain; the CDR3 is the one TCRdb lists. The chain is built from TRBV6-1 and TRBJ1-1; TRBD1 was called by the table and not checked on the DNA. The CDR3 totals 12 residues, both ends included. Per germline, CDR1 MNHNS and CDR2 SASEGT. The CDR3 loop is CASSEAGQGSLL.

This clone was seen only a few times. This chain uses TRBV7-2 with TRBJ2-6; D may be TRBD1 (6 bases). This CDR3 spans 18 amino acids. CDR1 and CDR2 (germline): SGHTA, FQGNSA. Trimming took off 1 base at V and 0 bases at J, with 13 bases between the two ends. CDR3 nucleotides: TGTGCCAGCAGCTTAGTGGGGACAAGCAGCTCTGGGGCCAACGTCCTGACTTTC. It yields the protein CASSLVGTSSSGANVLTF.

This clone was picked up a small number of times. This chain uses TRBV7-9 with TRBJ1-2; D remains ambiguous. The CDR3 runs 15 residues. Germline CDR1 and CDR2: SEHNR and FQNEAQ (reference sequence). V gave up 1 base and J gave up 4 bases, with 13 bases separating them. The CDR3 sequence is CASSLEDELSYGYTF. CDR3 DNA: TGTGCCAGCAGCTTAGAGGACGAATTAAGCTATGGCTACACCTTC.

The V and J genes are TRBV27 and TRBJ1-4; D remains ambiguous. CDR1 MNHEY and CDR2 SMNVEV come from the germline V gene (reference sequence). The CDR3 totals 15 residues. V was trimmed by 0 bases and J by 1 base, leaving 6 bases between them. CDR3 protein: CASSLSRGTNEKLFF. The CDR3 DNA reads TGTGCCAGCAGTTTATCACGGGGAACTAATGAAAAACTGTTTTTT.

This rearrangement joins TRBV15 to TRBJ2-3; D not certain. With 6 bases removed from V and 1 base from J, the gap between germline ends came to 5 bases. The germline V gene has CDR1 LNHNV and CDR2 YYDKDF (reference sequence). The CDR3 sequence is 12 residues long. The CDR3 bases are TGTGCCACCAGGGCGCGCACAGATACGCAGTATTTT. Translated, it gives CATRARTDTQYF.

CDR3 in amino acids: CASSQVGECRESTEAFF. DNA of the CDR3: TGTGCCAGCAGCCAAGTTGGAGAATGCAGGGAGAGCACTGAAGCTTTCTTT. The rearrangement joins TRBV3-1 (or the pseudogene TRBV3-2) to TRBJ1-1; possible D gene TRBD1, 5 bases. Trimming stripped 1 base from V and 4 bases from J, with 19 bases between. The CDR3 totals 17 residues. Per germline, CDR1 LGHDT and CDR2 YNNKEL (reference sequence).

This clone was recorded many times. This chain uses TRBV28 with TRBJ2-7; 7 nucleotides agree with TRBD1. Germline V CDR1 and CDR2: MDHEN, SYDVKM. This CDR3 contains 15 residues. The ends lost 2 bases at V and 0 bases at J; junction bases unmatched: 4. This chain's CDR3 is CASSLGAGGSYEQYF. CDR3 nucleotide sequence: TGTGCCAGCAGTTTAGGGGCAGGGGGCTCCTACGAGCAGTACTTC.

The CDR3: CASSWGGGGYGYTF. In DNA, the CDR3 is TGTGCCAGCAGCTGGGGGGGCGGAGGCTATGGCTACACCTTC. The genes are TRBV5-6 and TRBJ1-2, with D possibly TRBD1 on 6 matching bases. Germline lookup yields CDR1 SGHDT and CDR2 YYEEEE. This CDR3 contains 14 residues. The V gene lost 3 bases and the J gene lost 4 bases, with 13 bases spanning the gap.

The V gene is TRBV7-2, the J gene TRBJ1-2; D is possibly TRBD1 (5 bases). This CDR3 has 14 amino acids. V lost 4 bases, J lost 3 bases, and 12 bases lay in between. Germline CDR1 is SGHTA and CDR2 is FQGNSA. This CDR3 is CASSSGYRYYGYTF. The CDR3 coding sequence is TGTGCCAGCAGCTCAGGGTACCGGTACTATGGCTACACCTTC.

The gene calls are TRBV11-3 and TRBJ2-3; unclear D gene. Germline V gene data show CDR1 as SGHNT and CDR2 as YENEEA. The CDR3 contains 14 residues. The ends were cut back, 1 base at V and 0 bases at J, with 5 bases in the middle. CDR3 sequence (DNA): TGTGCCAGCAGCTTAGGCCCTAGCACAGATACGCAGTATTTT. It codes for CASSLGPSTDTQYF.

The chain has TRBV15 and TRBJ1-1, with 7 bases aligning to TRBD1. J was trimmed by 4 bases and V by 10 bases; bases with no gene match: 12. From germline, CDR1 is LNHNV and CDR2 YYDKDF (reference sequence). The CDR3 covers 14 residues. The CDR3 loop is CASDTGEESTEAFF. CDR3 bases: TGTGCCAGCGATACAGGGGAAGAGAGCACTGAAGCTTTCTTT. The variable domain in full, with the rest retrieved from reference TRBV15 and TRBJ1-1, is DAMVIQNPRYQVTQFGKPVTLSCSQTLNHNVMYWYQQKSSQAPKLLFHYYDKDFNNEADTPDNFQSRRPNTSFCFLDIRSPGLGDTAMYLCASDTGEESTEAFFGQGTRLTVV.

In DNA, the CDR3 is TGTGCCAGTAGTAAAAGGGATGGCTACACCTTC. As protein: CASSKRDGYTF. The rearrangement links TRBV19 to TRBJ1-2; D is unresolved. V lost 4 bases, J lost 6 bases, and 6 bases lay in between. The CDR3 sequence is 11 residues long. Germline-derived CDR1 and CDR2 are LNHDA and SQIVND (reference sequence).

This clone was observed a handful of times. The chain's CDR3 is CASSLGQGAIYEQYF. CDR3 in DNA: TGTGCCAGCAGTTTAGGGCAGGGGGCGATCTACGAGCAGTACTTC. The V and J genes are TRBV27 and TRBJ2-7; 8 bases line up with TRBD1. Germline lookup yields CDR1 MNHEY and CDR2 SMNVEV (reference sequence). CDR3 size: 15 residues. Losses at the gene ends were 2 bases for V and 3 bases for J; bases not matched to a gene: 6.

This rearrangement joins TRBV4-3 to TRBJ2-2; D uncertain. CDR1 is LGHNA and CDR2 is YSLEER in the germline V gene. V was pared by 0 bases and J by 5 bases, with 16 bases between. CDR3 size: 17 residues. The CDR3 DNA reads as TGCGCCAGCAGCCAAGATCAGACCCCTGTGGGGACCGGGGAGCTGTTTTTT. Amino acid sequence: CASSQDQTPVGTGELFF.

CDR3 nucleotide sequence: TGTGCCACCGGGCAGGGGGCCTCAGATACGCAGTATTTT. Amino acid sequence: CATGQGASDTQYF. J is TRBJ2-3 and V is TRBV24-1, with TRBD1 identical over 8 bases. The CDR3 covers 13 residues. Germline loops: CDR1 KGHDR, CDR2 SFDVKD. The V gene end was trimmed by 9 bases and the J gene end by 4 bases; junction bases not matched to a gene: 5.

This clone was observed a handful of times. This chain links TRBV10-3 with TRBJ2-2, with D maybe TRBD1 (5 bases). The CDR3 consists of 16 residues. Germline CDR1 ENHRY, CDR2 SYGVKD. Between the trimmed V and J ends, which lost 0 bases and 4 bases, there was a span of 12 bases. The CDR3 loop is CAISESDRQGTGELFF. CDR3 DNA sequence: TGTGCCATCAGTGAGTCCGATCGTCAGGGCACCGGGGAGCTGTTTTTT.

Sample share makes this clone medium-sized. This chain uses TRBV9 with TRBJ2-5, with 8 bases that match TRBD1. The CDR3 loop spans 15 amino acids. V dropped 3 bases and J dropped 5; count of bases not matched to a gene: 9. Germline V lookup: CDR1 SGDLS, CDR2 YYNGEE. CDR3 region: CASSETGGRTETQYF. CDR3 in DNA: TGTGCCAGCAGCGAAACAGGGGGGCGAACGGAGACCCAGTACTTC.

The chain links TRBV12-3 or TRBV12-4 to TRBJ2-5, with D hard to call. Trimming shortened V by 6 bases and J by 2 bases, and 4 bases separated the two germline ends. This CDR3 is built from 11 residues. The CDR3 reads CASSIQETQYF. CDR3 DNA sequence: TGTGCCAGCAGCATTCAAGAGACCCAGTACTTC.

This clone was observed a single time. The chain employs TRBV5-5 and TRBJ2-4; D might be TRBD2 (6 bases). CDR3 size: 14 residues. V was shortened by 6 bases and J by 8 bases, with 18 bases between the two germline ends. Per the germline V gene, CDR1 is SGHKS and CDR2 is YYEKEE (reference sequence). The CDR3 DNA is TGTGCCAGCACCCTACGGCGGGACCTTGACATTCAGTACTTC. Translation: CASTLRRDLDIQYF. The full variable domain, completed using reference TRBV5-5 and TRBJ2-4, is DAGVTQSPTHLIKTRGQQVTLRCSPISGHKSVSWYQQVLGQGPQFIFQYYEKEERGRGNFPDRFSARQFPNYSSELNVNALLLGDSALYLCASTLRRDLDIQYFGAGTRLSVL.

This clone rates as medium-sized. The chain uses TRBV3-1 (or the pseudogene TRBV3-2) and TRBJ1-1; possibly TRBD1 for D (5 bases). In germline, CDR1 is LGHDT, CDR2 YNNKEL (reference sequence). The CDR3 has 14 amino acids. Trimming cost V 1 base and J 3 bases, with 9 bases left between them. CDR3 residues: CASSQVIRDTEAFF. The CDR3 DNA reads TGTGCCAGCAGCCAAGTTATCAGGGACACTGAAGCTTTCTTT.

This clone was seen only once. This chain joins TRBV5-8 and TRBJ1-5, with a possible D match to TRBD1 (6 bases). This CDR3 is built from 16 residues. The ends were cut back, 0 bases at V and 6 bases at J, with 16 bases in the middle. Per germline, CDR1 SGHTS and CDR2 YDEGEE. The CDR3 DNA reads TGTGCCAGCAGCTTGGCCCTACAGGGAGGCACTCAGCCCCAGCATTTT. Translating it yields CASSLALQGGTQPQHF.

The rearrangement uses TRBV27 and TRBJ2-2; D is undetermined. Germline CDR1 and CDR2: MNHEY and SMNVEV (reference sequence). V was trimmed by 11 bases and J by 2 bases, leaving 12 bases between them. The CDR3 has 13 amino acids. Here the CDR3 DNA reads TGTGCCGCTCGGCGCGAAAACACCGGGGAGCTGTTTTTT. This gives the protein CAARRENTGELFF.

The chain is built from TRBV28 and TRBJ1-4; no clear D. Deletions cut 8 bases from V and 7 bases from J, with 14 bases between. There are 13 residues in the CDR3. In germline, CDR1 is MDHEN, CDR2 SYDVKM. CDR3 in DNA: TGTGCCAGCTCCAACTCTCTGGGTGAAAAACTGTTTTTT. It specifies CASSNSLGEKLFF.

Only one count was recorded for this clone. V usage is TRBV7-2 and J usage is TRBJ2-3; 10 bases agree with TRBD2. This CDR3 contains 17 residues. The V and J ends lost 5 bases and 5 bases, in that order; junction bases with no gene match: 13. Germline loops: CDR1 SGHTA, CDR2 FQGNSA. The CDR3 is CASSNSGGSLRGDTQYF. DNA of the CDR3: TGTGCCAGCAGCAATAGCGGGGGGTCACTCCGGGGAGATACGCAGTATTTT.